The rows below give T cell receptor beta chains drawn from one sample of a study of technical replicates of blood from a handful of donors. The table came from immunoSEQ multiplex PCR; TCRdb's copy has only in-frame clones and leaves some out. The data show just over 80,000 clones, around 94% seen once. The sequenced sample was T cells isolated from PBMCs. The origin of the receptors is a human donor in good health. Each CDR3 is given with its conserved first and last residue. Fields, in order: CDR3 protein, CDR3 DNA, clone size, D gene, J gene, V gene. D genes are given only for firm matches. The listing skips clone size in some rows; elsewhere it reads once, few, many or a size class.

CDR3aa: CSARDPDGYTF
CDR3nt: TGCAGTGCTAGAGATCCTGATGGCTACACCTTC
abundance: NA
d_gene: NA
j_gene: TRBJ1-2
v_gene: TRBV20-1

CDR3aa: CASSIGTSGRQETQYF
CDR3nt: TGTGCCAGCAGCATCGGGACTAGCGGGAGGCAAGAGACCCAGTACTTC
abundance: NA
d_gene: TRBD2
j_gene: TRBJ2-5
v_gene: TRBV6-6

CDR3aa: CASSPRVLLPDSGNTIYF
CDR3nt: TGCGCCAGCAGCCCGCGGGTCTTGCTACCCGACTCTGGAAACACCATATATTTT
abundance: NA
d_gene: NA
j_gene: TRBJ1-3
v_gene: TRBV4-1

CDR3aa: CASSPDREVNEQFF
CDR3nt: TGTGCCAGCTCACCGGACAGGGAGGTCAATGAGCAGTTCTTC
abundance: NA
d_gene: TRBD1
j_gene: TRBJ2-1
v_gene: TRBV25-1

CDR3aa: CAWSVGLAVDNEQFF
CDR3nt: TGTGCCTGGAGTGTGGGTCTAGCGGTTGACAATGAGCAGTTCTTC
abundance: NA
d_gene: TRBD2
j_gene: TRBJ2-1
v_gene: TRBV30

CDR3aa: CASSQPGLAGNEQFF
CDR3nt: TGTGCCAGCAGCCAACCGGGGCTAGCGGGTAATGAGCAGTTCTTC
abundance: NA
d_gene: TRBD2
j_gene: TRBJ2-1
v_gene: TRBV14

CDR3aa: CASSPQGETQYF
CDR3nt: TGTGCCAGCAGCCCCCAGGGGGAGACCCAGTACTTC
abundance: NA
d_gene: NA
j_gene: TRBJ2-5
v_gene: TRBV7-9

CDR3aa: CASSPWAGTYEQYF
CDR3nt: TGTGCCAGTAGCCCCTGGGCCGGAACCTACGAGCAGTACTTC
abundance: once
d_gene: NA
j_gene: TRBJ2-7
v_gene: TRBV19

CDR3aa: CAWNVLPGTGGYTF
CDR3nt: TGTGCCTGGAACGTTTTACCCGGGACAGGGGGCTACACCTTC
abundance: NA
d_gene: TRBD1
j_gene: TRBJ1-2
v_gene: TRBV30

CDR3aa: CASSLSGNNNNEQFF
CDR3nt: TGTGCCAGCAGTTTGTCGGGAAACAACAACAATGAGCAGTTCTTC
abundance: NA
d_gene: NA
j_gene: TRBJ2-1
v_gene: TRBV28

CDR3aa: CASSQGSGSQSSYNEQFF
CDR3nt: TGTGCCAGCAGCCAGGGAAGCGGGAGCCAAAGCTCCTACAATGAGCAGTTCTTC
abundance: NA
d_gene: TRBD2
j_gene: TRBJ2-1
v_gene: TRBV7-9

CDR3aa: CSVAGGGYGYTF
CDR3nt: TGCAGCGTTGCGGGTGGAGGCTATGGCTACACCTTC
abundance: NA
d_gene: NA
j_gene: TRBJ1-2
v_gene: TRBV29-1

CDR3aa: CASGRLAGVYEQYF
CDR3nt: TGTGCCAGCGGAAGACTAGCGGGAGTATACGAGCAGTACTTC
abundance: once
d_gene: TRBD2
j_gene: TRBJ2-7
v_gene: TRBV28

CDR3aa: CAIRPLAGAYEQYF
CDR3nt: TGTGCCATCAGGCCACTAGCGGGAGCGTACGAGCAGTACTTC
abundance: NA
d_gene: TRBD2
j_gene: TRBJ2-7
v_gene: TRBV10-3

CDR3aa: CASSQGEIAGFYEQYF
CDR3nt: TGCGCCAGCAGCCAAGGTGAAATAGCGGGATTCTACGAGCAGTACTTC
abundance: NA
d_gene: TRBD2
j_gene: TRBJ2-7
v_gene: TRBV4-1

CDR3aa: CASSSGQLTEAFF
CDR3nt: TGTGCCAGCTCATCGGGACAGCTCACTGAAGCTTTCTTT
abundance: NA
d_gene: TRBD1
j_gene: TRBJ1-1
v_gene: TRBV18

CDR3aa: CASSYDRGLQPQHF
CDR3nt: TGTGCCAGCAGCTATGACAGGGGGCTTCAGCCCCAGCATTTT
abundance: NA
d_gene: TRBD1
j_gene: TRBJ1-5
v_gene: TRBV7-8

CDR3aa: CASRTGGTEAFF
CDR3nt: TGTGCCAGCAGAACGGGGGGCACTGAAGCTTTCTTT
abundance: NA
d_gene: NA
j_gene: TRBJ1-1
v_gene: TRBV6-5

CDR3aa: CASSPGQGFYEQYF
CDR3nt: TGTGCCAGCTCACCGGGACAGGGATTCTACGAGCAGTACTTC
abundance: once
d_gene: TRBD1
j_gene: TRBJ2-7
v_gene: TRBV18

CDR3aa: CASRRDIPNTEAFF
CDR3nt: TGTGCCAGCCGCCGGGACATACCGAACACTGAAGCTTTCTTT
abundance: NA
d_gene: NA
j_gene: TRBJ1-1
v_gene: TRBV7-2

CDR3aa: CASSLSGAGNTIYF
CDR3nt: TGTGCCAGCAGCTTATCGGGAGCTGGAAACACCATATATTTT
abundance: once
d_gene: NA
j_gene: TRBJ1-3
v_gene: TRBV11-3

CDR3aa: CASSLAKFQGPTDTQYF
CDR3nt: TGCGCCAGCAGCTTGGCCAAGTTCCAGGGGCCTACAGATACGCAGTATTTT
abundance: NA
d_gene: NA
j_gene: TRBJ2-3
v_gene: TRBV5-1

CDR3aa: CASSPGSVKPQHF
CDR3nt: TGTGCCAGCAGTCCCGGGTCGGTGAAGCCCCAGCATTTT
abundance: NA
d_gene: NA
j_gene: TRBJ1-5
v_gene: TRBV28

CDR3aa: CASSLFDRDYSYNEQFF
CDR3nt: TGTGCCAGCAGTTTATTCGACCGGGACTACTCCTACAATGAGCAGTTCTTC
abundance: once
d_gene: TRBD2
j_gene: TRBJ2-1
v_gene: TRBV28

CDR3aa: CASSSLTGNQPQHF
CDR3nt: TGTGCCAGCAGCTCCCTTACAGGAAATCAGCCCCAGCATTTT
abundance: NA
d_gene: NA
j_gene: TRBJ1-5
v_gene: TRBV11-2

CDR3aa: CASSVDLGEGFRITDTQYF
CDR3nt: TGTGCCAGCAGCGTAGACTTGGGGGAGGGCTTCCGAATAACAGATACGCAGTATTTT
abundance: NA
d_gene: TRBD2
j_gene: TRBJ2-3
v_gene: TRBV9

CDR3aa: CASSGDRGDTIYF
CDR3nt: TGTGCCAGCAGTGGGGACAGGGGGGACACCATATATTTT
abundance: once
d_gene: TRBD1
j_gene: TRBJ1-3
v_gene: TRBV2

CDR3aa: CASRPGLAGAYEQYF
CDR3nt: TGTGCCAGCAGACCAGGACTAGCGGGGGCCTACGAGCAGTACTTC
abundance: NA
d_gene: TRBD2
j_gene: TRBJ2-7
v_gene: TRBV7-2

CDR3aa: CASSVSGHRNYGYTF
CDR3nt: TGTGCCAGCAGTGTTTCGGGACACCGGAACTATGGCTACACCTTC
abundance: NA
d_gene: NA
j_gene: TRBJ1-2
v_gene: TRBV27

CDR3aa: CASSEPLDPGQGLNQPQHF
CDR3nt: TGTGCCAGCAGTGAACCCCTCGATCCGGGACAGGGGCTTAATCAGCCCCAGCATTTT
abundance: NA
d_gene: TRBD1
j_gene: TRBJ1-5
v_gene: TRBV6-4